The clone carrying this TCR beta chain was observed a handful of times. Researchers prepared the TCRbeta library using unique molecular identifiers, the study reports. TCRdb fed the PCR reads into MiXCR, producing one record per CDR3 protein. The sample contains roughly 590,000 distinct CDR3 sequences, 16% of which appear only once. V dropped 3 bases and J dropped 2; count of bases not matched to a gene: 6. Germline loops: CDR1 LNHNV, CDR2 YYDKDF (reference sequence). The CDR3 runs 15 residues. The source of the sample is a study of T-cell reconstitution after alpha-beta-depleted transplantation in children.

The rearrangement uses TRBV15 and TRBJ1-2; 7 nucleotides agree with TRBD1. Sequenced material: PBMCs from the stem cell graft donor, taken from the stem cell graft. This TCR was recovered from a human donor who donated a stem cell graft to a child with acute myeloid leukemia. CDR3 DNA sequence: TGTGCCACCAGCAGGCGGGAACAGGGGAACTATGGCTACACCTTC. It codes for CATSRREQGNYGYTF. The whole variable domain, remainder taken from reference TRBV15 and TRBJ1-2, is DAMVIQNPRYQVTQFGKPVTLSCSQTLNHNVMYWYQQKSSQAPKLLFHYYDKDFNNEADTPDNFQSRRPNTSFCFLDIRSPGLGDTAMYLCATSRREQGNYGYTFGSGTRLTVV.